What follows are 30 T cell receptor beta chains derived from one specimen sequenced in a study of CD8+ T cells in alopecia areata. Extracted from the samples, RNA was reverse transcribed into cDNA to serve as the sequencing template. Sequencing used immunoSEQ multiplex PCR; TCRdb keeps in-frame clones, though not all of them. The sample holds around 82,000 clones; 51% are singletons and the top ten take around 5%. What was sequenced was NKG2D-high CD8+ T cells sorted from blood. These receptors were obtained from a human donor with alopecia areata.

The chain has TRBV4-1 and TRBJ1-5; no firm D call. CDR3 length: 16 amino acids. Germline V gives CDR1 MGHRA, CDR2 YSYEKL. V lost 1 base, J lost 4 bases, and 14 bases lay in between. As DNA, the CDR3 is TGCGCCAGCAGCCAAGGTGTAGGCGTCGGGAATCAGCCCCAGCATTTT. Translation: CASSQGVGVGNQPQHF.

This clone has a single count. The rearrangement joins TRBV7-9 to TRBJ1-5; 7 positions agree with TRBD1. The CDR3 is 14 amino acids. CDR1 is SEHNR and CDR2 is FQNEAQ in the germline V gene (reference sequence). V dropped 5 bases and J dropped 1; count of bases not matched to a gene: 2. CDR3 sequence reads: CASSPTGSNQPQHF. The CDR3 coding sequence is TGTGCCAGCAGCCCGACAGGGAGCAATCAGCCCCAGCATTTT.

V usage is TRBV5-6 and J usage is TRBJ1-2; 9 bases agree with TRBD1. Germline V gene lookup returns CDR1 SGHDT and CDR2 YYEEEE. The CDR3 contains 14 residues. The J segment lost 7 bases and the V segment lost 2 bases, leaving 6 bases of the junction unmatched. The CDR3 nucleotides are TGTGCCAGCAGCTTCGGGACAGGGACCTCTGGCTACACCTTC. Residues: CASSFGTGTSGYTF. Variable domain in full (rest from reference TRBV5-6 and TRBJ1-2): DAGVTQSPTHLIKTRGQQVTLRCSPKSGHDTVSWYQQALGQGPQFIFQYYEEEERQRGNFPDRFSGHQFPNYSSELNVNALLLGDSALYLCASSFGTGTSGYTFGSGTRLTVV.

CDR3 nucleotide sequence: TGTGCCAGCAGAGAGGACAGGGTAGTTCAGCCCCAGCATTTT. This gives the protein CASREDRVVQPQHF. The chain couples TRBV2 to TRBJ1-5; 8 bases align to TRBD1. Germline V gene sequence: CDR1 SNHLY, CDR2 FYNNEI. CDR3 length: 14 residues. After removal of 6 bases from V and 6 bases from J, the junction contained 7 bases not matched to a gene.

The chain is built from TRBV27 and TRBJ2-4; D might be TRBD1 (5 bases). CDR3 length: 11 residues. V was cut by 6 bases and J by 8 bases, with 8 bases left in between. Germline V gives CDR1 MNHEY, CDR2 SMNVEV (reference sequence). CDR3 loop: CASRRGYIQYF. For the CDR3, the DNA is TGTGCCAGCAGAAGGGGATACATTCAGTACTTC.

The chain recombines TRBV5-6 with TRBJ2-1; TRBD2 agrees at 8 bases. J lost 3 bases, V lost 4 bases, and 6 bases had no gene match. Germline V gives CDR1 SGHDT, CDR2 YYEEEE. The CDR3 has 15 residues. The CDR3 reads CASSTTGTSYNEQFF. As DNA, the CDR3 is TGTGCCAGCAGCACCACCGGGACTAGCTACAATGAGCAGTTCTTC.

This clone was found a few times. This chain uses TRBV7-9 with TRBJ2-5; D gene uncertain. The CDR3 runs to 13 residues. Trimming took off 5 bases at V and 4 bases at J, with 11 bases between the two ends. Germline CDR1 and CDR2: SEHNR and FQNEAQ (reference sequence). The CDR3 region is CASSPKGPETQYF. The CDR3 region has the DNA TGTGCCAGCAGCCCAAAAGGCCCAGAGACCCAGTACTTC.

V gene TRBV29-1 combines with J gene TRBJ2-2, with 7 bases matching TRBD2. CDR3 length: 14 residues. Trimming at V came to 3 bases and at J to 6 bases, leaving 7 bases not matched to a gene. The germline V gene encodes CDR1 SQVTM and CDR2 ANQGSEA. CDR3 residues: CSVEDPSGAGELFF. CDR3 sequence (DNA): TGCAGCGTTGAGGACCCTAGCGGCGCCGGGGAGCTGTTTTTT.

The chain couples TRBV29-1 to TRBJ2-1; 9 nucleotides agree with TRBD2. V dropped 3 bases and J dropped 0; count of bases not matched to a gene: 3. There are 15 residues in the CDR3. The V gene's germline CDR1 is SQVTM and CDR2 ANQGSEA. The CDR3 here is CSVDGLASSYNEQFF. DNA of the CDR3: TGCAGCGTTGATGGACTAGCGAGCTCCTACAATGAGCAGTTCTTC.

The chain links TRBV6-6 to TRBJ2-1, with D unclear. V lost 4 bases and J lost 6, with 4 bases in between. This CDR3 has 11 amino acids. Germline values: CDR1 MNHNY, CDR2 SVGAGI (reference sequence). The CDR3 DNA sequence: TGTGCCAGCAGTTGGGTCAATGAGCAGTTCTTC. Protein sequence: CASSWVNEQFF.

This clone has just a few counts. This chain links TRBV23-1 with TRBJ2-7, with D perhaps matching TRBD1 or TRBD2 (5 bases each). TRBV23-1 is an ORF for which the function is uncertain. The CDR3 has 13 amino acids. The germline V and J ends were trimmed by 8 bases and 9 bases, with 20 bases remaining between them. CDR3 DNA sequence: TGCGCCAGCCCTTCGGGACCGAAAAGGGGGCAGTACTTC. This sequence encodes CASPSGPKRGQYF.

The genes are TRBV19 and TRBJ2-1; no clear D. CDR1 and CDR2 (germline): LNHDA, SQIVND (reference sequence). The CDR3 covers 12 residues. Trimming removed 1 base from V and 6 bases from J, with 4 bases in between. Here the CDR3 reads CASSIAGNEQFF. CDR3 DNA: TGTGCCAGTAGTATAGCGGGCAATGAGCAGTTCTTC.

This clone turned up a few times. The chain joins TRBV30 to TRBJ1-2; TRBD1 aligns across 8 bases. CDR1 is GTSNPN, CDR2 SVGIG, per germline (reference sequence). This CDR3 spans 13 amino acids. With 3 bases clipped from V and 5 bases from J, the junction kept 5 bases outside the gene matches. In DNA form, the CDR3 reads TGTGCCTGGAGGCCGACAGGGGAGTATGGCTACACCTTC. This sequence encodes CAWRPTGEYGYTF.

V is TRBV13 and J is TRBJ2-4, with a tentative D call TRBD2 (5 bases). This CDR3 has 14 amino acids. Germline V gives CDR1 PRHDT, CDR2 FYEKMQ (reference sequence). Trimming pared 4 bases from V and 0 bases from J, leaving 7 bases between. The CDR3 region is CASSSSLAKNIQYF. CDR3 coding DNA: TGTGCCAGCAGCTCTAGCCTAGCCAAAAACATTCAGTACTTC.

This chain connects TRBV27 to TRBJ2-5; 11 bases are a match to TRBD1. The germline V gene encodes CDR1 MNHEY and CDR2 SMNVEV (reference sequence). The CDR3 is 13 amino acids. V lost 8 bases and J lost 4; bases outside the gene matches: 3. For the CDR3, the DNA is TGTGCCAGCGGGGACAGGGGGGGAGAGACCCAGTACTTC. It yields the protein CASGDRGGETQYF.

This clone showed up just a few times. The V call is TRBV29-1, the J call TRBJ2-7; TRBD2 matches at 10 bases. V shed 7 bases and J 4 bases; nucleotides not matched to a gene: 7. This CDR3 has 13 amino acids. Germline-derived CDR1 and CDR2 are SQVTM and ANQGSEA. The CDR3 DNA sequence: TGCAGCGACGTAGCGGGGGGAAGGTACGAGCAGTACTTC. Residues: CSDVAGGRYEQYF.

This clone was counted a few times. V is TRBV28 and J is TRBJ2-5; D may be TRBD1 (6 bases). This CDR3 has 16 residues. Trimming removed 6 bases from V and 0 bases from J, with 17 bases in between. Germline-derived CDR1 and CDR2 are MDHEN and SYDVKM. The CDR3 region has the DNA TGTGCCAGCAGCCCAGGGACACCGACCAACCAAGAGACCCAGTACTTC. It codes for CASSPGTPTNQETQYF.

The V and J genes are TRBV30 and TRBJ2-1; no firm D call. The CDR3 is made up of 13 amino acids. Germline lookup yields CDR1 GTSNPN and CDR2 SVGIG (reference sequence). Trimming stripped 0 bases from V and 7 bases from J, with 10 bases between. The chain's CDR3 is CAWSVLGRNEQFF. CDR3 DNA: TGTGCCTGGAGTGTACTCGGAAGGAATGAGCAGTTCTTC.

The chain uses TRBV29-1 and TRBJ1-1, with D unresolved. The CDR3 extends over 12 amino acids. Germline loops: CDR1 SQVTM, CDR2 ANQGSEA. With 3 bases removed from V and 1 base from J, the gap between germline ends came to 6 bases. The CDR3 spells CSVDPENTEAFF. In nucleotides, the CDR3 is TGCAGCGTTGACCCAGAGAACACTGAAGCTTTCTTT. The full variable domain, rest sourced from reference TRBV29-1 and TRBJ1-1, is SAVISQKPSRDICQRGTSLTIQCQVDSQVTMMFWYRQQPGQSLTLIATANQGSEATYESGFVIDKFPISRPNLTFSTLTVSNMSPEDSSIYLCSVDPENTEAFFGQGTRLTVV.

This clone has more than one count but fewer than ten. The chain combines TRBV29-1 with TRBJ2-5, with D perhaps being TRBD1 or TRBD2 (6 bases each). From germline, CDR1 is SQVTM and CDR2 ANQGSEA. The CDR3 extends over 15 amino acids. V shed 1 base and J shed 5 bases, with 17 bases lying between them. The CDR3 reads CSVEGGAEFGETQYF. The CDR3 DNA reads TGCAGCGTTGAAGGGGGGGCCGAATTTGGTGAGACCCAGTACTTC.

The sample holds one count of this clone. This rearrangement joins TRBV28 to TRBJ2-7; maybe TRBD2 (5 bases). The CDR3 spans 15 residues. Germline CDR1 reads MDHEN; CDR2 reads SYDVKM. V lost 6 bases and J lost 6, with 21 bases in between. The CDR3 sequence: CASSPAAEVGLEQYF. CDR3 nucleotide sequence: TGTGCCAGCAGCCCAGCCGCGGAGGTCGGGCTCGAGCAGTACTTC.

V usage is TRBV6-5 and J usage is TRBJ2-7; D call uncertain. The CDR3 runs to 11 residues. Between the trimmed V and J ends, which lost 6 bases and 4 bases, there was a span of 7 bases. Germline assignment: CDR1 MNHEY and CDR2 SVGAGI. The DNA for the CDR3 is TGTGCCAGCAGCTTACTATACGAGCAGTACTTC. This codes for CASSLLYEQYF.

This clone was counted a few times. The V gene is TRBV23-1, the J gene TRBJ2-5; 7 nucleotides align to TRBD2. TRBV23-1 is an ORF, and what it does is uncertain. CDR3 length: 16 amino acids. The V segment lost 0 bases and the J segment 5 bases; nucleotides outside the gene matches: 9. CDR3 sequence: CASSQSDQGGLETQYF. The CDR3, as DNA: TGCGCCAGCAGTCAATCGGACCAGGGAGGGTTGGAGACCCAGTACTTC.

This clone was recorded once. This chain joins TRBV2 and TRBJ2-2; 9 nucleotides line up with TRBD2. Germline V gene lookup returns CDR1 SNHLY and CDR2 FYNNEI. V was pared by 6 bases and J by 1 base, with 9 bases of the junction left unmatched. The length of the CDR3 is 17 residues. In nucleotides, the CDR3 is TGTGCCAGCAGCGGTACTCGACTAGCGGTGAACACCGGGGAGCTGTTTTTT. Translating it yields CASSGTRLAVNTGELFF.

V is TRBV29-1 and J is TRBJ1-2; no definite D call. V dropped 4 bases and J dropped 8 bases, with 11 bases sitting between them. Germline assignment: CDR1 SQVTM and CDR2 ANQGSEA. This CDR3 spans 11 amino acids. CDR3 nucleotide sequence: TGCAGCGTTGTAGGAGGGTGGGGCTACACCTTC. It specifies CSVVGGWGYTF.

V is TRBV6-5 and J is TRBJ2-3, with D tentatively TRBD2 (7 bases). The CDR3 covers 14 residues. CDR1 and CDR2 from the germline V gene are MNHEY and SVGAGI. V lost 8 bases, J lost 3 bases, and 15 bases lay in between. The CDR3 DNA reads as TGTGCCAGCGGGGGGGGCGAGTTTACAGATACGCAGTATTTT. Translated, it gives CASGGGEFTDTQYF.

This chain links TRBV7-9 with TRBJ2-3; the D gene is possibly TRBD2 (6 bases). V was pared by 4 bases and J by 3 bases, with 8 bases between. Germline V lookup: CDR1 SEHNR, CDR2 FQNEAQ (reference sequence). The CDR3 length is 13 residues. This CDR3 reads CASSSLATDTQYF. CDR3 DNA: TGTGCCAGCAGCTCCCTAGCGACAGATACGCAGTATTTT.

The genes are TRBV12-5 and TRBJ2-3, with D hard to call. Trimming shortened V by 1 base and J by 3 bases, and 5 bases separated the two germline ends. This CDR3 comprises 13 residues. Germline V gene data show CDR1 as LGHNT and CDR2 as FRNRAP. The CDR3 DNA reads TGTGCTAGTGGTTTGGCGACGACAGATACGCAGTATTTT. It specifies CASGLATTDTQYF. Together with reference TRBV12-5 and TRBJ2-3, the CDR3 gives the full variable domain: DARVTQTPRHKVTEMGQEVTMRCQPILGHNTVFWYRQTMMQGLELLAYFRNRAPLDDSGMPKDRFSAEMPDATLATLKIQPSEPRDSAVYFCASGLATTDTQYFGPGTRLTVL.

This chain links TRBV6-6 with TRBJ2-5, with D hard to call. The germline gives CDR1 MNHNY, CDR2 SVGAGI (reference sequence). Trimming took off 0 bases at V and 4 bases at J, with 9 bases between the two ends. This CDR3 is built from 14 residues. The CDR3 spells CASSYSKFGETQYF. The CDR3 DNA reads TGTGCCAGCAGTTACTCGAAGTTTGGAGAGACCCAGTACTTC.

The J gene is TRBJ1-2, the V gene TRBV30; D is perhaps TRBD1 (6 bases). CDR3 length: 12 amino acids. Trimming took off 3 bases at V and 5 bases at J, with 10 bases between the two ends. Germline assignment: CDR1 GTSNPN and CDR2 SVGIG (reference sequence). The DNA of the CDR3 is TGTGCCTGGAGCGGGGGCTTTTATGGCTACACCTTC. This encodes CAWSGGFYGYTF.